Described below is a single TCR beta chain sequence and its context. This record comes from a study of blood T cell repertoires in COVID-19. Looking at the study overall: The United States, Italy and Spain provided the acute and convalescent COVID-19 samples.

The CDR3 extends over 14 amino acids. Per the germline V gene, CDR1 is MGHRA and CDR2 is YSYEKL. Trimming shortened V by 1 base and J by 0 bases, and 6 bases separated the two germline ends. The authors' processing: Counts of nucleated cells, estimated from reference gene primer amplification, were obtained. The repertoire was sequenced with immunoSEQ multiplex PCR; TCRdb's copy has only in-frame clones and lacks some. V, J and clone size derive from that table, while D and trimming were established from the DNA sequence. This sample carries about 260,000 clones, approximately 86% of them seen once, and the ten largest clones take approximately 2%.

This clonotype was obtained from a man younger than 45 with active or convalescent COVID-19. The rearrangement joins TRBV4-1 to TRBJ1-2; no firm D call. Input material: peripheral blood. CDR3 DNA: TGCGCCAGCAGCCAAGCCGGGACTAACTATGGCTACACCTTC. Translated, it gives CASSQAGTNYGYTF.